A single sample gave rise to the 4 T cell receptor beta chains below, sequenced in a study of blood T cell repertoires in COVID-19. Produced via immunoSEQ multiplex PCR; TCRdb's table is partial and in-frame only. This table holds 60,000 to 75,000 clones, approximately 80% found once. The specimen was peripheral blood. Every receptor here comes from a woman in her fifties or sixties with active or convalescent COVID-19.

The V gene is TRBV27, the J gene TRBJ2-7; 10 nucleotides match TRBD1. Germline values: CDR1 MNHEY, CDR2 SMNVEV (reference sequence). V gave up 6 bases and J gave up 3 bases; unmatched junction bases: 8. The CDR3 extends over 15 amino acids. CDR3 sequence (DNA): TGTGCCAGCAGCCCGGGACAGGGGAGATACTACGAGCAGTACTTC. Its protein is CASSPGQGRYYEQYF.

J is TRBJ1-2 and V is TRBV12-3 or TRBV12-4; 7 nucleotides align to TRBD1. V lost 5 bases, J lost 0 bases, and 0 bases stayed unmatched. The CDR3 covers 13 residues. The CDR3 DNA reads TGTGCCAGCAGTGGGACAGCTAACTATGGCTACACCTTC. Amino acid sequence: CASSGTANYGYTF.

The chain's CDR3 is CASARQGDSNQPQHF. The CDR3 DNA follows: TGTGCCAGCGCCAGACAGGGCGATAGCAATCAGCCCCAGCATTTT. The J gene is TRBJ1-5, the V gene TRBV21-1; whether TRBD1, the table's D call, matches the DNA was not checked. TRBV21-1 is listed as a pseudogene. The CDR3 runs to 15 residues.

This rearrangement joins TRBV18 to TRBJ2-7; 7 bases agree with TRBD2. Germline V CDR1 and CDR2: KGHSH, LQKENI. The V and J ends lost 2 bases and 3 bases, in that order; junction bases with no gene match: 4. The CDR3 sequence is 14 residues long. CDR3 protein: CASSPSASGYEQYF. The CDR3 DNA is TGTGCCAGCTCACCATCGGCTAGCGGCTACGAGCAGTACTTC.